This is a list of T cell receptor beta chains from one sample in a study of cytomegalovirus exposure and HLA in healthy donors. Sequencing was performed with immunoSEQ multiplex PCR; in TCRdb, only in-frame clones are kept and a portion is missing. The sample holds about 180,000 clones, about four fifths seen once. Sequencing was done on a sample of PBMCs. The receptor source for this set is a woman in her thirties in good health and CMV-seronegative. The CDR3 runs from the conserved cysteine through the conserved F or W. Each record gives: D gene, clone size, V gene, J gene, CDR3 DNA, CDR3 protein. A D gene is named only where the DNA matches it firmly. Rows may omit the clone size; those that give it use once, few, many or a size class.

D gene: TRBD2
clone size: -
V gene: TRBV7-9
J gene: TRBJ2-1
CDR3 DNA: TGTGCCAGCAGCTTAGGACCAGCGGGGGCCGCGGATGAGCAGTTCTTC
CDR3 protein: CASSLGPAGAADEQFF

D gene: TRBD2
clone size: -
V gene: TRBV7-9
J gene: TRBJ2-1
CDR3 DNA: TGTGCCAGCAGCCCCCTACTAGCGGGGGGGTTTAATGAGCAGTTCTTC
CDR3 protein: CASSPLLAGGFNEQFF

D gene: -
clone size: -
V gene: TRBV30
J gene: TRBJ1-3
CDR3 DNA: TGTGCCTGGAGTGAAGGGGGCTCTGGAAACACCATATATTTT
CDR3 protein: CAWSEGGSGNTIYF

D gene: -
clone size: once
V gene: TRBV27
J gene: TRBJ2-7
CDR3 DNA: TGTGCCAGCAGAACGACCCCAGGACAGACCTACGAGCAGTACTTC
CDR3 protein: CASRTTPGQTYEQYF

D gene: TRBD1
clone size: -
V gene: TRBV11-1
J gene: TRBJ1-1
CDR3 DNA: TGTGCCAGCAGCTTAGTGGGGGACAGAGCTTTCTTT
CDR3 protein: CASSLVGDRAFF

D gene: TRBD2
clone size: -
V gene: TRBV5-1
J gene: TRBJ2-7
CDR3 DNA: TGCGCCAGCAGCTCTACTAGCGGGAGATACGAGCAGTACTTC
CDR3 protein: CASSSTSGRYEQYF

D gene: -
clone size: once
V gene: TRBV5-1
J gene: TRBJ2-2
CDR3 DNA: TGCGCCAGCAGCTTGGATGGGCCAGGGAACACCGGGGAGCTGTTTTTT
CDR3 protein: CASSLDGPGNTGELFF

D gene: -
clone size: -
V gene: TRBV6-4
J gene: TRBJ1-6
CDR3 DNA: TGTGCCCCCCCGCGGGCCCGACGTTCACCCCTCCACTTT
CDR3 protein: CAPPRARRSPLHF

D gene: TRBD1
clone size: -
V gene: TRBV25-1
J gene: TRBJ1-6
CDR3 DNA: TGTGCCAGCAGAAGGGGGCTCGAGGATTCACCCCTCCACTTT
CDR3 protein: CASRRGLEDSPLHF

D gene: TRBD1
clone size: -
V gene: TRBV2
J gene: TRBJ1-2
CDR3 DNA: TGTGCCAGCAGCAAGACAGGGGAGAACTATGGCTACACCTTC
CDR3 protein: CASSKTGENYGYTF

D gene: TRBD1
clone size: -
V gene: TRBV12-5
J gene: TRBJ1-1
CDR3 DNA: TGTGCTAGTGGTTTGGCGGGGGACAGGGCGAACACTGAAGCTTTCTTT
CDR3 protein: CASGLAGDRANTEAFF

D gene: -
clone size: -
V gene: TRBV6-5
J gene: TRBJ1-1
CDR3 DNA: TGTGCCAGCAGTTACTCTGAAGGGGCGGGAACCACTGAAGCTTTCTTT
CDR3 protein: CASSYSEGAGTTEAFF

D gene: -
clone size: -
V gene: TRBV5-6
J gene: TRBJ1-4
CDR3 DNA: TGTGCCAGCAGCCTAGGTCTGACTAATGAAAAACTGTTTTTT
CDR3 protein: CASSLGLTNEKLFF

D gene: TRBD1
clone size: -
V gene: TRBV5-4
J gene: TRBJ2-5
CDR3 DNA: TGTGCCAGCAGTTCACAGGGGCTGGAGACCCAGTACTTC
CDR3 protein: CASSSQGLETQYF

D gene: -
clone size: few
V gene: TRBV2
J gene: TRBJ2-6
CDR3 DNA: TGTGCCAGCAGTAAGGGGAGGGGGGCCAACGTCCTGACTTTC
CDR3 protein: CASSKGRGANVLTF

D gene: -
clone size: -
V gene: TRBV4-1
J gene: TRBJ1-4
CDR3 DNA: TGCGCCAGCAGCCCGAGGACAGTAACTAATGAAAAACTGTTTTTT
CDR3 protein: CASSPRTVTNEKLFF

D gene: -
clone size: -
V gene: TRBV5-1
J gene: TRBJ1-1
CDR3 DNA: TGCGCCAGCAGCCCCTCGGCGGGTAACACTGAAGCTTTCTTT
CDR3 protein: CASSPSAGNTEAFF

D gene: TRBD2
clone size: -
V gene: TRBV11-2
J gene: TRBJ2-5
CDR3 DNA: TGTGCCAGCAGCATCAGACTAGCGGGGGGACAAGAGACCCAGTACTTC
CDR3 protein: CASSIRLAGGQETQYF

D gene: TRBD2
clone size: -
V gene: TRBV9
J gene: TRBJ2-3
CDR3 DNA: TGTGCCAGCAGCGGCGAAGCGGGACGATTAAACCACCGATCCACAGATACGCAGTATTTT
CDR3 protein: CASSGEAGRLNHRSTDTQYF

D gene: -
clone size: few
V gene: TRBV7-9
J gene: TRBJ2-7
CDR3 DNA: TGTGCCAGCAGCTTCAGGCAGGGCCACGAGCAGTACTTC
CDR3 protein: CASSFRQGHEQYF

D gene: -
clone size: -
V gene: TRBV11-3
J gene: TRBJ1-4
CDR3 DNA: TGTGCCACCGTACGGAATGAAAAACTGTTTTTT
CDR3 protein: CATVRNEKLFF

D gene: -
clone size: -
V gene: TRBV15
J gene: TRBJ2-7
CDR3 DNA: TGTGCCACCAGCAGAGACAGGGGCCCCTACGAGCAGTACTTC
CDR3 protein: CATSRDRGPYEQYF

D gene: -
clone size: -
V gene: TRBV5-4
J gene: TRBJ2-7
CDR3 DNA: TGTGCCAGCAGCAAGGAACTAGCCGGGTCCTACGAGCAGTACTTC
CDR3 protein: CASSKELAGSYEQYF

D gene: TRBD1
clone size: -
V gene: TRBV19
J gene: TRBJ1-5
CDR3 DNA: TGTGCCAGTAGGTGGACAGGGCCCCTTTATAGCAATCAGCCCCAGCATTTT
CDR3 protein: CASRWTGPLYSNQPQHF

D gene: TRBD2
clone size: once
V gene: TRBV7-8
J gene: TRBJ2-1
CDR3 DNA: TGTGCCAGCAGCTTAGGGGGTAGCGGGGGGTCCTGGGGGTTCTTC
CDR3 protein: CASSLGGSGGSWGFF

D gene: TRBD2
clone size: -
V gene: TRBV4-2
J gene: TRBJ2-7
CDR3 DNA: TGTGCCAGCAGCCAAGATCCTCTAGCGGAAATCTCCTACGAGCAGTACTTC
CDR3 protein: CASSQDPLAEISYEQYF

D gene: TRBD1
clone size: -
V gene: TRBV5-1
J gene: TRBJ2-5
CDR3 DNA: TGCGCCAGCAGCTCCCGGGACAGGGCGACCCAGTACTTC
CDR3 protein: CASSSRDRATQYF

D gene: -
clone size: -
V gene: TRBV7-3
J gene: TRBJ2-5
CDR3 DNA: TGTGCCAGCAGCTTAAATCGGGGGAGTGAGACCCAGTACTTC
CDR3 protein: CASSLNRGSETQYF

D gene: -
clone size: -
V gene: TRBV9
J gene: TRBJ2-7
CDR3 DNA: TGTGCCAGCAGCTGGAGCCGAAGGGGCTTC
CDR3 protein: CASSWSRRGF

D gene: -
clone size: few
V gene: TRBV6-5
J gene: TRBJ1-2
CDR3 DNA: TGTGCCAGCAGTTACGAGTCAGGCTATGGCTACACCTTC
CDR3 protein: CASSYESGYGYTF